These 13 T cell receptor beta chains were sequenced from one sample in a study of T-cell reconstitution after alpha-beta-depleted transplantation in children. Preparation of the TCRbeta library was carried out with unique molecular identifiers. MiXCR, run by TCRdb on the PCR reads, gives a single entry per CDR3 protein. Altogether about 240,000 distinct CDR3 sequences are present, more than 20% being singletons, with the ten largest covering roughly 2.5%. This sample comprised PBMCs, obtained before TCRalphabeta/CD19-depleted stem cell transplant. The source is a girl between 2 and 10 years old with Fanconi anemia, due to receive a stem cell transplant.

This clonotype has only a few counts. V and J are TRBV21-1 and TRBJ2-6. TRBV21-1 represents a pseudogene. The CDR3 has 16 residues. The CDR3 sequence: CASSKEVCSGANVLTF. Written as DNA, the CDR3 is TGTGCCAGCAGCAAAGAGGTATGCTCTGGGGCCAACGTCCTGACTTTC.

This clonotype was recorded many times. The J gene is TRBJ1-2, the V gene TRBV4-2; D remains ambiguous. The CDR3 has 13 amino acids. CDR1 and CDR2 (germline): LGHNA, YNFKEQ. Trimming took 2 bases from V and 4 from J, leaving 8 bases between them. CDR3 in amino acids: CASSQSGLYGYTF. The CDR3 DNA reads TGTGCCAGCAGCCAATCAGGCCTCTATGGCTACACCTTC.

This chain connects TRBV29-1 to TRBJ2-7, with TRBD1 as a possible D gene (6 bases). The CDR3 is made up of 13 amino acids. From germline, CDR1 is SQVTM and CDR2 ANQGSEA. Trimming stripped 5 bases from V and 6 bases from J, with 17 bases between. Written as DNA, the CDR3 is TGCAGCGTTAATAGGCTGGGGGACATCGAGCAGTACTTC. Its protein product is CSVNRLGDIEQYF.

The genes are TRBV13 and TRBJ2-1; TRBD2 matches at 9 bases. Germline CDR1 is PRHDT and CDR2 is FYEKMQ (reference sequence). The V segment lost 2 bases and the J segment 10 bases; nucleotides outside the gene matches: 6. This CDR3 has 14 residues. CDR3 protein: CASSLLAGKMEQFF. CDR3 DNA sequence: TGTGCCAGCAGCTTACTAGCGGGAAAGATGGAGCAGTTCTTC. Full variable domain (rest looked up from reference TRBV13 and TRBJ2-1): AAGVIQSPRHLIKEKRETATLKCYPIPRHDTVYWYQQGPGQDPQFLISFYEKMQSDKGSIPDRFSAQQFSDYHSELNMSSLELGDSALYFCASSLLAGKMEQFFGPGTRLTVL.

The chain couples TRBV7-7 to TRBJ2-7; the match to TRBD1 covers 8 bases. From germline, CDR1 is SSHAT and CDR2 FNYEAQ (reference sequence). The V and J ends lost 4 bases and 3 bases, in that order; junction bases with no gene match: 8. CDR3 size: 15 residues. The CDR3 is CASSCCGTGGYEQYF. In DNA, the CDR3 is TGTGCCAGCAGCTGCTGTGGGACAGGAGGCTACGAGCAGTACTTC.

This clonotype appeared many times. V and J are TRBV27 and TRBJ2-5, with unresolved D. Germline CDR1 and CDR2: MNHEY and SMNVEV (reference sequence). The V end lost 3 bases, the J end lost 1 base, and 9 bases lay between the germline ends. There are 14 residues in the CDR3. CDR3 residues: CASSLVGSQETQYF. The CDR3 DNA reads TGTGCCAGCAGTTTGGTGGGAAGCCAAGAGACCCAGTACTTC.

At least ten counts were recorded for this clonotype. The junction shows a germline mismatch at one end, possibly a read error. The chain employs TRBV20-1 and TRBJ2-1, with 13 nucleotides matching TRBD2. Germline CDR1 and CDR2: DFQATT and SNEGSKA (reference sequence). The CDR3 is made up of 15 amino acids. Written as DNA, the CDR3 is TGCAGTGCTAAGGGACTAGCGGGGCCCTACCATGAGCAGTTCTTC. Translation gives CSAKGLAGPYHEQFF.

J is TRBJ2-1 and V is TRBV20-1; no clear D gene. Germline loops: CDR1 DFQATT, CDR2 SNEGSKA (reference sequence). The ends were cut back, 3 bases at V and 8 bases at J, with 14 bases in the middle. This CDR3 is 13 amino acids long. The CDR3 sequence is CSASRDTLYEQFF. The CDR3 DNA sequence: TGCAGTGCTAGCCGAGACACTCTATATGAGCAGTTCTTC.

This chain joins TRBV13 and TRBJ1-2; D is possibly TRBD1 (5 bases). The CDR3 is made up of 16 amino acids. V lost 6 bases and J lost 1, with 18 bases in between. Germline V gene sequence: CDR1 PRHDT, CDR2 FYEKMQ (reference sequence). CDR3 coding DNA: TGTGCCAGCAGAAGGAACGTCGGGGGTATTAACTATGGCTACACCTTC. Translation gives CASRRNVGGINYGYTF.

At least ten counts were recorded for this clonotype. The chain employs TRBV18 and TRBJ1-1, with a weak D call TRBD1 (5 bases). The V end was cut by 0 bases, the J end by 7 bases, with 15 bases between. Germline CDR1 reads KGHSH; CDR2 reads LQKENI. This CDR3 is built from 15 residues. CDR3 nucleotides: TGTGCCAGCTCACCACCGGGGGTGGTGGGCAGTGAAGCTTTCTTT. This sequence encodes CASSPPGVVGSEAFF.

The chain carries TRBV9 and TRBJ2-5, with D unresolved. Trimming pared 0 bases from V and 1 base from J, leaving 4 bases between. There are 13 residues in the CDR3. Germline CDR1 is SGDLS and CDR2 is YYNGEE. CDR3 nucleotide sequence: TGTGCCAGCAGCGTAGCCGCCCAAGAGACCCAGTACTTC. It codes for CASSVAAQETQYF.

This clonotype was seen a few times. The rearrangement links TRBV29-1 to TRBJ1-2; D ambiguous. Trimming took off 2 bases at V and 6 bases at J, with 7 bases between the two ends. Germline V gives CDR1 SQVTM, CDR2 ANQGSEA. CDR3 size: 11 residues. The chain's CDR3 is CSVEQLHGYTF. As DNA, the CDR3 is TGCAGCGTTGAACAGTTACATGGCTACACCTTC.

This clonotype was counted between two and nine times. The chain joins TRBV20-1 to TRBJ2-1, with 8 bases lining up with TRBD2. The CDR3 sequence is 18 residues long. The ends lost 6 bases at V and 4 bases at J; junction bases unmatched: 20. Germline CDR1 is DFQATT and CDR2 is SNEGSKA (reference sequence). The CDR3 loop reads CSAWFAPGVAGSYNEQFF. The CDR3 coding sequence is TGCAGTGCATGGTTTGCTCCAGGGGTAGCGGGGTCATACAATGAGCAGTTCTTC.